The present T cell receptor (beta chain) was sequenced within a study of breast tumors, draining lymph nodes, adjacent tissues. Findings of the study overall: Compared with lymph nodes, tumors were less diverse; compared with nontumor tissue, more. The lymph node origin of tumor T cells was framed as consistent with a hypothesis, not demonstrated. Findings are consistent with lymph node origin and intratumoral expansion of most tumor T cells. Luminal-like breast cancer showed significantly greater tumor-nontumor repertoire similarity than basal-like breast cancer did.

Comments on this clonotype: Its antigen remains unidentified. Since the CDR3 does not end with the conserved phenylalanine or tryptophan, this likely comes from a read error.

From the multiplex PCR reads, TCRdb called clonotypes with MiXCR, one entry per CDR3 protein. In the table there are around 130,000 distinct CDR3 sequences, 21% of which are singletons. Breast cancer patients provided tissue from their axillary draining lymph nodes. The junction had 5 bases not matched to a gene; V was cut back by 7 bases and J by 5 bases. CDR3 length: 13 amino acids. Germline assignment: CDR1 MNHNS and CDR2 SASEGT. V gene TRBV6-1 combines with J gene TRBJ1-5; 7 nucleotides align to TRBD1. The TCR sequence derives from a female donor with breast cancer. Some clones in this sample may be carry-over from other donors' samples. Sequenced material: axillary lymph node tissue. The CDR3 region is CASTVGGHQPQHS. As DNA, the CDR3 is TGTGCCAGCACGGTAGGGGGCCATCAGCCCCAGCATTCT.